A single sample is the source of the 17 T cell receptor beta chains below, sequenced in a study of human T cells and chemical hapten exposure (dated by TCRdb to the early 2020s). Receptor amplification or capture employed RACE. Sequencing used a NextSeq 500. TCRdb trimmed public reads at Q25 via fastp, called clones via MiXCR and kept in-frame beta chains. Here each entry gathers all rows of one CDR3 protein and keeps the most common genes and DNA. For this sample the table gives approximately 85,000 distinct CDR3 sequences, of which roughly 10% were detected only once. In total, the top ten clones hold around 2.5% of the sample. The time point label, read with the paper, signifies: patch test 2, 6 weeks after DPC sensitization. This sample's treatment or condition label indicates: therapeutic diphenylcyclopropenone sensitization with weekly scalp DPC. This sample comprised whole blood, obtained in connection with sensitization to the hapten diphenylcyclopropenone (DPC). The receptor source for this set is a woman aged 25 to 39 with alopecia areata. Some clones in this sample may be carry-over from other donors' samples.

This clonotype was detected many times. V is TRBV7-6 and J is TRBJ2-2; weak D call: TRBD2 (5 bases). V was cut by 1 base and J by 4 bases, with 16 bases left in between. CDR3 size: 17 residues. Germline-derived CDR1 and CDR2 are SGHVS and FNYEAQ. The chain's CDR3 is CASSLDLSSGGTGELFF. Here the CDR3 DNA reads TGTGCCAGCAGCTTAGATTTATCCAGCGGAGGCACCGGGGAGCTGTTTTTT.

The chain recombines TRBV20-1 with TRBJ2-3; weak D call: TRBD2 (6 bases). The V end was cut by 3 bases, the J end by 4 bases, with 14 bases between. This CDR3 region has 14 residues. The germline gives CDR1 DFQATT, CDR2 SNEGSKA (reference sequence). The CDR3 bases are TGCAGTGCTAGCCCCAGCACTAGCTCAGATACGCAGTATTTT. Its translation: CSASPSTSSDTQYF.

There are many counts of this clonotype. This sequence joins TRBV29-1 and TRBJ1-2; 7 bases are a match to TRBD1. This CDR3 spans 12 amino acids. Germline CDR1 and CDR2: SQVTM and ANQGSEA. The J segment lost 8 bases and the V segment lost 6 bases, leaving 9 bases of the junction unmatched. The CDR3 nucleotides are TGCAGCGTCGAGACAGGGTACAGCGGCTACACCTTC. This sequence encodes CSVETGYSGYTF.

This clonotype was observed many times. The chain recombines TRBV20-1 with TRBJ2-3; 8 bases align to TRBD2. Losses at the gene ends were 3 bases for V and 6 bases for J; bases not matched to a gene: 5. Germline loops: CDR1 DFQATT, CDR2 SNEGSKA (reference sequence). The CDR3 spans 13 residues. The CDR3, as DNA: TGCAGTGCTAGTGGGACTAGTTGGGATACGCAGTATTTT. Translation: CSASGTSWDTQYF.

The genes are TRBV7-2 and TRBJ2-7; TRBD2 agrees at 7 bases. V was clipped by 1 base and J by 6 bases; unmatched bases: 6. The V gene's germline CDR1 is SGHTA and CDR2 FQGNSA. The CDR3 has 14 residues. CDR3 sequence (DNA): TGTGCCAGCAGCTTAGTTGGGAGGGAGAGCGAGCAGTACTTC. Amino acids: CASSLVGRESEQYF.

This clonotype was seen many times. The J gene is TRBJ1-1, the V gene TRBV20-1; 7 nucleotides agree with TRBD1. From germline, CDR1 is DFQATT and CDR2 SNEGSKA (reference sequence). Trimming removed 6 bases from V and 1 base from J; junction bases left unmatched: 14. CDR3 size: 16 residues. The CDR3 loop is CSATRGQGEWNTEAFF. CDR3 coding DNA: TGCAGTGCCACCCGAGGGCAGGGGGAGTGGAACACTGAAGCTTTCTTT.

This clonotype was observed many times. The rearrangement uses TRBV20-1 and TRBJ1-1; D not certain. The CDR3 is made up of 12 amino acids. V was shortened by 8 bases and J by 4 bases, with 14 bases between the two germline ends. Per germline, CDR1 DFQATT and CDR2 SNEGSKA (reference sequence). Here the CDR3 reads CSSDPEGTEAFF. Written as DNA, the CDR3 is TGCAGTTCCGACCCGGAGGGCACTGAAGCTTTCTTT.

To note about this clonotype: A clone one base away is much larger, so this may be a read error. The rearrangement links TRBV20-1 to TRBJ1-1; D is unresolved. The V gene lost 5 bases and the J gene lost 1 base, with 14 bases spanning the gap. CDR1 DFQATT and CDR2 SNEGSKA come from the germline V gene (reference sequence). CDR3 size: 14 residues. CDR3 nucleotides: TGCAGTGCTGGTAGAACACCCCGGAACACTGAAGCTTTCTTT. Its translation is CSAGRTPRNTEAFF.

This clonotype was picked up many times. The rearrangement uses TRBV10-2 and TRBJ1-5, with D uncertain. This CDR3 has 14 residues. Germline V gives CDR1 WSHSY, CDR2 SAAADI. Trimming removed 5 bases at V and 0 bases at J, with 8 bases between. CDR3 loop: CASSTFDSNQPQHF. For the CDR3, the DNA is TGCGCCAGCAGTACATTTGATAGCAATCAGCCCCAGCATTTT.

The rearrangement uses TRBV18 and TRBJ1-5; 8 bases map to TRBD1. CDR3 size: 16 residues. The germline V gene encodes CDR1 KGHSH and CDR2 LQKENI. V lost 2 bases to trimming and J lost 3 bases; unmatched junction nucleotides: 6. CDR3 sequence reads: CASSPGQGAPNQPQHF. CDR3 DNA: TGTGCCAGCTCACCAGGGCAGGGGGCCCCCAATCAGCCCCAGCATTTT.

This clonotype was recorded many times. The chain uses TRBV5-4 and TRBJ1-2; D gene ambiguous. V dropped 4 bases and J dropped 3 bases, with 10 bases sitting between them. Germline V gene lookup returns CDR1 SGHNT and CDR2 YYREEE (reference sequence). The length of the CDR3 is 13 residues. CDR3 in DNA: TGTGCCAGCAGCCCAGACGCAGACTATGGCTACACCTTC. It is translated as CASSPDADYGYTF.

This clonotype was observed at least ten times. The CDR3 region is CASRANTEAFF. Written as DNA, the CDR3 is TGCGCCAGCAGAGCGAACACTGAAGCTTTCTTT. The V gene is TRBV5-1, the J gene TRBJ1-1; D gene unclear. The CDR3 contains 11 residues. The germline V gene has CDR1 SGHRS and CDR2 YFSETQ. V shed 5 bases and J shed 1 base, with 3 bases lying between them.

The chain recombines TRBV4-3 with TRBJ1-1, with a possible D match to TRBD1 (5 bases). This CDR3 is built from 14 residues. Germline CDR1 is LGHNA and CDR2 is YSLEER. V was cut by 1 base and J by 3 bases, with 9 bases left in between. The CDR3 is CASSQAGADTEAFF. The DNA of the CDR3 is TGCGCCAGCAGCCAAGCCGGGGCAGACACTGAAGCTTTCTTT.

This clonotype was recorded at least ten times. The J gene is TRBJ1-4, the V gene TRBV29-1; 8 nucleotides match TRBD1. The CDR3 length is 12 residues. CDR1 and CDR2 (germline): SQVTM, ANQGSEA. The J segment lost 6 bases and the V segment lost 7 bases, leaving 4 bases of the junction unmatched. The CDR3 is CSGGQEHEKLFF. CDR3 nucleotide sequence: TGCAGCGGGGGACAGGAGCATGAAAAACTGTTTTTT.

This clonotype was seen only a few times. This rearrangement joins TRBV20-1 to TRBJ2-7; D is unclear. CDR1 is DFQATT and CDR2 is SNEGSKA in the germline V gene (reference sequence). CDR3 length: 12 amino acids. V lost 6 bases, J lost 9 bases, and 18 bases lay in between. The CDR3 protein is CSATGRAEGQYF. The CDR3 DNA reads TGCAGTGCCACTGGACGAGCTGAAGGGCAGTACTTC.

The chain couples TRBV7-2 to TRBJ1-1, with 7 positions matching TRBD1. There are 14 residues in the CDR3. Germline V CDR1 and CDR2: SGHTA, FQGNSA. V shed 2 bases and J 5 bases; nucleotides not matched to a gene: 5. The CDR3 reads CASSLSQGVTEAFF. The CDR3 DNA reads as TGTGCCAGCAGCTTAAGTCAGGGGGTGACTGAAGCTTTCTTT.

The CDR3 sequence: CASSIGGITSGNEQFF. The CDR3 nucleotides read TGTGCCAGCAGTATAGGGGGGATCACCTCCGGGAATGAGCAGTTCTTC. The rearrangement links TRBV28 to TRBJ2-1; D might be TRBD1 or TRBD2, each matching 6 bases. The germline V and J ends were trimmed by 5 bases and 7 bases, with 21 bases remaining between them. The CDR3 is 16 residues long. CDR1 MDHEN and CDR2 SYDVKM come from the germline V gene. The full variable domain, in which reference TRBV28 and TRBJ2-1 provide the parts outside the CDR3, is DVKVTQSSRYLVKRTGEKVFLECVQDMDHENMFWYRQDPGLGLRLIYFSYDVKMKEKGDIPEGYSVSREKKERFSLILESASTNQTSMYLCASSIGGITSGNEQFFGPGTRLTVL.